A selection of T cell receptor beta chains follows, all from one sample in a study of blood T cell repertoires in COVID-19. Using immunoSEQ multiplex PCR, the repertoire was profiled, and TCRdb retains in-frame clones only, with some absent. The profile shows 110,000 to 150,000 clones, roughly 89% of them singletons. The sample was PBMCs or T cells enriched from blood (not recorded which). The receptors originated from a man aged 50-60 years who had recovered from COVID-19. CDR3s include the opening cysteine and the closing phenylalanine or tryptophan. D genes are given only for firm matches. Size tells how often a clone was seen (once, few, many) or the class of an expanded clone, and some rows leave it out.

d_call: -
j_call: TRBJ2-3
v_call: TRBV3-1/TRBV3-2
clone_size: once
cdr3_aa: CASSLQGGWPDTQYF
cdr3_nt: TGTGCCAGCAGCCTCCAGGGCGGCTGGCCAGATACGCAGTATTTT

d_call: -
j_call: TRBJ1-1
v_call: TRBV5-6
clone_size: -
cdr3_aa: CASSKLAEAFF
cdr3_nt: TGTGCCAGCAGCAAGCTCGCTGAAGCTTTCTTT

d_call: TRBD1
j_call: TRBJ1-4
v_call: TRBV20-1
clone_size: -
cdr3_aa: CSASGTGAIATNEKLFF
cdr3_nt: TGCAGTGCTAGTGGGACAGGGGCTATTGCAACTAATGAAAAACTGTTTTTT

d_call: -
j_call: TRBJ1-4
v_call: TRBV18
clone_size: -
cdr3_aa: CASSLSGHTEKLFF
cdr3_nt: TGTGCCAGCTCCCTTAGTGGACACACTGAAAAACTGTTTTTT

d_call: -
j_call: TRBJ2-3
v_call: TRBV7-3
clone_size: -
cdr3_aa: CASSFTGGGTDTQYF
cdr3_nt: TGTGCCAGCAGCTTTACAGGGGGGGGCACAGATACGCAGTATTTT

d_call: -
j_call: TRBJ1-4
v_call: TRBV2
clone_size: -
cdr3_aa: CASRRSTNEKLFF
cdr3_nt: TGTGCCAGCCGGAGGTCAACTAATGAAAAACTGTTTTTT

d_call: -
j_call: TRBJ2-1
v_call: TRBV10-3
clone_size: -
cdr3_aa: CAINAGIYNEQFF
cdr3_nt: TGTGCCATCAATGCCGGGATATACAATGAGCAGTTCTTC

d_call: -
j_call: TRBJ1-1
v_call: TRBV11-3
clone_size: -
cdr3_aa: CASSFRGGNTEAFF
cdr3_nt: TGTGCCAGCAGCTTCAGGGGCGGGAACACTGAAGCTTTCTTT

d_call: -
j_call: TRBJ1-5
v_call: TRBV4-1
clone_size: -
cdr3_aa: CASSQNRDPRGNQPQHF
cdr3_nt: TGCGCCAGCAGCCAAAACAGGGACCCCCGAGGCAATCAGCCCCAGCATTTT

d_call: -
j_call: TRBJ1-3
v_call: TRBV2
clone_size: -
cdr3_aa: CASSLLLRLYF
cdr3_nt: TGTGCCAGCAGCCTGCTACTAAGGTTATATTTT

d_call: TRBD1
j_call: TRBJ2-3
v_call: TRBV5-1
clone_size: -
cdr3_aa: CASSRTGDGRDTQYF
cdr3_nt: TGCGCCAGCAGCAGGACAGGGGATGGTAGAGATACGCAGTATTTT

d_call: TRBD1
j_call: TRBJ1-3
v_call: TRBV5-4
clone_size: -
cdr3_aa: CASSGAGTGANTIYF
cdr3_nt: TGTGCCAGCAGCGGCGCGGGGACAGGCGCAAACACCATATATTTT

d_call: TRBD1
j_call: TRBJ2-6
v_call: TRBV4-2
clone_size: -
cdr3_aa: CASSPRGTGDAGANVLTF
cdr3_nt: TGTGCCAGCAGCCCAAGGGGGACAGGGGACGCTGGGGCCAACGTCCTGACTTTC

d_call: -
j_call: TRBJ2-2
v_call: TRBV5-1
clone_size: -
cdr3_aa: CASSPSPSLANTGELFF
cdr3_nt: TGCGCCAGCAGCCCCTCACCGAGCCTCGCGAACACCGGGGAGCTGTTTTTT

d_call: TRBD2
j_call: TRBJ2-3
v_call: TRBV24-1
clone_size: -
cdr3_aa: CATSDPGTSSSTDTQYF
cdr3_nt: TGTGCCACCAGTGACCCCGGGACTAGCTCAAGCACAGATACGCAGTATTTT

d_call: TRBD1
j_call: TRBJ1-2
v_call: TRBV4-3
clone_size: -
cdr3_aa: CASSPGTGVTYGYTF
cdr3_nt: TGCGCCAGCAGCCCGGGGACAGGGGTTACCTATGGCTACACCTTC

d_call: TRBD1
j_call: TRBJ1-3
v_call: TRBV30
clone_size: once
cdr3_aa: CAWSSGTGDGNTIYF
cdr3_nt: TGTGCCTGGAGTTCCGGGACAGGGGACGGAAACACCATATATTTT

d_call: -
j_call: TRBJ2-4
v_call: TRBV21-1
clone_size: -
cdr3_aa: CASSKGRKNIQYF
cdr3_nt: TGTGCCAGCAGTAAGGGGCGCAAAAACATTCAGTACTTC

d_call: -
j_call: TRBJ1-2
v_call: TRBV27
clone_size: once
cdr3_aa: CASSFFGSGYTF
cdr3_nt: TGTGCCAGCAGTTTCTTCGGGAGTGGCTACACCTTC

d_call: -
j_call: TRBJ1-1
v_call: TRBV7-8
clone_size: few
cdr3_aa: CASSLGSAGITEAFF
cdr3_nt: TGTGCCAGCAGCTTAGGGTCAGCCGGGATCACTGAAGCTTTCTTT

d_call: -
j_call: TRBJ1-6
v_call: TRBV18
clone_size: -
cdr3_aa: CASSQGDNSPLHF
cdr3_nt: TGTGCCAGCTCACAGGGAGATAATTCACCCCTCCACTTT

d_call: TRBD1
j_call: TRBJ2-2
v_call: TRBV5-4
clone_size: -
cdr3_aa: CASSGDRGSGELFF
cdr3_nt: TGTGCCAGCAGCGGAGACAGGGGATCCGGGGAGCTGTTTTTT

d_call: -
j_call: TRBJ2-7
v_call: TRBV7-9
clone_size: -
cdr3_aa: CASSAYRTPYEQYF
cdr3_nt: TGTGCCAGCAGCGCATACAGGACCCCCTACGAGCAGTACTTC

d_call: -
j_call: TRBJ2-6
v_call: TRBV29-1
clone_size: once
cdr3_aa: CSVVGVSGANVLTF
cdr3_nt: TGCAGCGTTGTAGGGGTCTCTGGGGCCAACGTCCTGACTTTC

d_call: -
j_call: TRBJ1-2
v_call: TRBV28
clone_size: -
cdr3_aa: CASSLLAVAGTGYTF
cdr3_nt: TGTGCCAGCAGTTTATTGGCCGTGGCGGGAACTGGCTACACCTTC

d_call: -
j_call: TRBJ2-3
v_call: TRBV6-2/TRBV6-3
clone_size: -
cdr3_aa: CASSYPLAQTIKGAQYF
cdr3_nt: TGTGCCAGCAGTTACCCGTTAGCCCAAACCATAAAGGGGGCGCAGTATTTT

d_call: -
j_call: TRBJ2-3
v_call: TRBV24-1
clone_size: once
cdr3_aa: CATSDQASDTQYF
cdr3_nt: TGTGCCACCAGTGACCAGGCGTCAGATACGCAGTATTTT

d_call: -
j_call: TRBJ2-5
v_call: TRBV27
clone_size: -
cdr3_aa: CASSFLGRGSQETQYF
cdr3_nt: TGTGCCAGCAGTTTTCTGGGGAGGGGGTCTCAAGAGACCCAGTACTTC

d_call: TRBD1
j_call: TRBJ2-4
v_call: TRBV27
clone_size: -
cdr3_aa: CASSLEAGTGAKNIQYF
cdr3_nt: TGTGCCAGCAGTTTGGAGGCCGGGACAGGGGCCAAAAACATTCAGTACTTC

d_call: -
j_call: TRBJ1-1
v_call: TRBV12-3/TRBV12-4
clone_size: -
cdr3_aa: CASSFYSNTEAFF
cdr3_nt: TGTGCCAGCAGTTTTTACAGTAACACTGAAGCTTTCTTT

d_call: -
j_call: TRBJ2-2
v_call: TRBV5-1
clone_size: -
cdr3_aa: CASSPDRINTGELFF
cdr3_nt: TGCGCCAGCAGCCCGGACAGAATAAACACCGGGGAGCTGTTTTTT

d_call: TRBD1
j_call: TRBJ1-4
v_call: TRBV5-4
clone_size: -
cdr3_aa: CASSRPGQANEKLFF
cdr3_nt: TGTGCCAGCAGCCGCCCGGGACAGGCTAATGAAAAACTGTTTTTT

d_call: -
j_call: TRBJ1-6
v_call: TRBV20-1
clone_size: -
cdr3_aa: CSANQGSPLHF
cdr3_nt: TGCAGTGCTAACCAGGGTTCACCCCTCCACTTT

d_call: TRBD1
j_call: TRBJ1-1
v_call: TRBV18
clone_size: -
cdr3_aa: CASSPRQGKNTEAFF
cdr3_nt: TGTGCCAGCTCACCAAGACAGGGGAAGAACACTGAAGCTTTCTTT

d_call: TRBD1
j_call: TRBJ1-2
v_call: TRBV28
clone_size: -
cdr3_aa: CASSRGQGNYGYTF
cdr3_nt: TGTGCCAGCAGCCGGGGACAGGGTAACTATGGCTACACCTTC

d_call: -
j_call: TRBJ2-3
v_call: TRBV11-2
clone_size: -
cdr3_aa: CASSLARLDTQYF
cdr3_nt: TGTGCCAGCAGCTTAGCTAGGCTGGATACGCAGTATTTT

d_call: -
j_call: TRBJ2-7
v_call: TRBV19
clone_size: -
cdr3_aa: CASTPTKGLPSYEQYF
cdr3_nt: TGTGCCAGTACTCCGACCAAGGGACTCCCCTCCTACGAGCAGTACTTC

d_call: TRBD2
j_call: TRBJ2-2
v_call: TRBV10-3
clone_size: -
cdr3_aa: CAISDSGGAVGELFF
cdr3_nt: TGTGCCATCAGTGATAGCGGGGGGGCAGTCGGGGAGCTGTTTTTT

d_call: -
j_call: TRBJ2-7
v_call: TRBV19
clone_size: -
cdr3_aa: CASSMYAGSYEQYF
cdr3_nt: TGTGCCAGTAGTATGTATGCGGGGTCCTACGAGCAGTACTTC

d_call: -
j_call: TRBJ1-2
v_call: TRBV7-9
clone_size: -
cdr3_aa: CASSPKTDDYTF
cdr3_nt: TGTGCCAGCAGCCCCAAGACAGATGACTACACCTTC

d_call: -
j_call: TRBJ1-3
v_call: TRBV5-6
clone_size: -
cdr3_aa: CASSPGGNTIYF
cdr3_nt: TGTGCCAGCAGCCCAGGCGGAAACACCATATATTTT

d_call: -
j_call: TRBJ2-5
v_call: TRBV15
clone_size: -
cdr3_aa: CATSRESSLGHWETQYF
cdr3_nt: TGTGCCACCAGCAGAGAGTCATCACTAGGGCATTGGGAGACCCAGTACTTC

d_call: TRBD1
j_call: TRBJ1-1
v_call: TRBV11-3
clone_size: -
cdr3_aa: CASSLSGGNTEAFF
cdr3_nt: TGTGCCAGCAGCTTATCAGGGGGTAACACTGAAGCTTTCTTT

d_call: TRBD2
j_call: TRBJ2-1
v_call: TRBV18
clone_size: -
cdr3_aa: CASSQTSGSGEQFF
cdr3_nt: TGTGCCAGCTCGCAGACTAGCGGGAGTGGTGAGCAGTTCTTC

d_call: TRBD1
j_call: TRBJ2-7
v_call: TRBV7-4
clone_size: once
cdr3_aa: CASSLDRGQGGSYEQYF
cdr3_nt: TGTGCCAGCAGCTTAGATCGTGGACAGGGGGGATCCTACGAGCAGTACTTC

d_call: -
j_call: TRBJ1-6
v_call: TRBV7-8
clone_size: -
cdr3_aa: CASSPVRDPNSPLHF
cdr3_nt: TGTGCCAGCAGCCCTGTGCGGGATCCCAATTCACCCCTCCACTTT

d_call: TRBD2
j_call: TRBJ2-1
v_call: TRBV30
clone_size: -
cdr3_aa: CACWVTSGSAEQFF
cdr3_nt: TGTGCCTGCTGGGTGACTAGCGGGAGCGCTGAGCAGTTCTTC

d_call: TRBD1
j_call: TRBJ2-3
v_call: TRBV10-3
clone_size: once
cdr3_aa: CAIRDRGFLDTQYF
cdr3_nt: TGTGCCATCCGGGACAGGGGGTTTTTGGATACGCAGTATTTT

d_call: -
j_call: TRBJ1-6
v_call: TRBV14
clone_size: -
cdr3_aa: CASSTGSSYNSPLHF
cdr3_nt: TGTGCCAGCAGCACAGGGAGCTCCTATAATTCACCCCTCCACTTT

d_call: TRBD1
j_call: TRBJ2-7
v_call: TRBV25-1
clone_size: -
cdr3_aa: CASSPRTGEYEQYF
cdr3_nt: TGTGCCAGCAGTCCGAGGACAGGGGAGTACGAGCAGTACTTC

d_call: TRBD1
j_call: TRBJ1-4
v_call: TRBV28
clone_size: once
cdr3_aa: CASSQGAGGYREKLFF
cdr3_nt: TGTGCCAGCAGTCAGGGGGCAGGGGGTTATCGTGAAAAACTGTTTTTT

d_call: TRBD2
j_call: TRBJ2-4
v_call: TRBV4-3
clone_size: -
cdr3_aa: CASSQGRPSGGGNIQYF
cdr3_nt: TGCGCCAGCAGCCAAGGCCGTCCTAGCGGGGGGGGTAACATTCAGTACTTC